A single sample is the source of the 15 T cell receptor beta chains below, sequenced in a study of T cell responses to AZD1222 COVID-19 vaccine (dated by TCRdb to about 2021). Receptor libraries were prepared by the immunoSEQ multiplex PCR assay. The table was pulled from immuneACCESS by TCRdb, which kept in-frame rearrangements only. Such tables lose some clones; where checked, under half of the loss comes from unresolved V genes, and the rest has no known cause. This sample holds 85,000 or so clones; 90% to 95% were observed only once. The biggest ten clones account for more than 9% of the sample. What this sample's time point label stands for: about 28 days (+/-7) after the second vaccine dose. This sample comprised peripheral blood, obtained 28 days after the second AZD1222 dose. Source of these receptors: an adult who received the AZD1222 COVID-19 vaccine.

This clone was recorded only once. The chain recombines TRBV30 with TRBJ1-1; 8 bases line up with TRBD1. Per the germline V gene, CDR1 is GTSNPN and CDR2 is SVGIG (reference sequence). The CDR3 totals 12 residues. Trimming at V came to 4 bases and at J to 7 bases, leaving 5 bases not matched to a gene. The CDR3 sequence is CAWNGQGREAFF. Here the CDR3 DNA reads TGTGCCTGGAATGGACAGGGCCGTGAAGCTTTCTTT.

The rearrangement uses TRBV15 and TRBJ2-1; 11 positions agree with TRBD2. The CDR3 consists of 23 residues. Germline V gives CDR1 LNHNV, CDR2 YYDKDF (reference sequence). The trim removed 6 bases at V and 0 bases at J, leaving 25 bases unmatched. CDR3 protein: CATSKDRDFGLLAGVHSYNEQFF. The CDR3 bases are TGTGCCACCAGTAAGGACAGGGATTTTGGTTTACTAGCGGGAGTTCACTCCTACAATGAGCAGTTCTTC.

CDR3 DNA sequence: TGTGCTGGCGGGAAGTCTCTGGACACTGAAGCTTTCTTT. The encoded protein is CAGGKSLDTEAFF. This chain joins TRBV19 and TRBJ1-1; unclear D gene. This CDR3 spans 13 amino acids. Germline lookup yields CDR1 LNHDA and CDR2 SQIVND (reference sequence).

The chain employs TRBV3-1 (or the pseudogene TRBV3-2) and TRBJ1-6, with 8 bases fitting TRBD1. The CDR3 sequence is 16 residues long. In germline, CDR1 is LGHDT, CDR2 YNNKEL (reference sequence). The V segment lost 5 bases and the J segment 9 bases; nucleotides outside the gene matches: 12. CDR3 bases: TGTGCCAGCAGCTATAATTATCAGGGGGCGGGTTCACCCCTCCACTTT. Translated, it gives CASSYNYQGAGSPLHF.

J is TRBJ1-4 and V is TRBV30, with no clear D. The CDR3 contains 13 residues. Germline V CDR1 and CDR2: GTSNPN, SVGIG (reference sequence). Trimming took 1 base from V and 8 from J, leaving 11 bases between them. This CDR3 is CAWSGTFGEKLFF. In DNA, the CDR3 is TGTGCCTGGAGTGGAACGTTCGGGGAAAAACTGTTTTTT.

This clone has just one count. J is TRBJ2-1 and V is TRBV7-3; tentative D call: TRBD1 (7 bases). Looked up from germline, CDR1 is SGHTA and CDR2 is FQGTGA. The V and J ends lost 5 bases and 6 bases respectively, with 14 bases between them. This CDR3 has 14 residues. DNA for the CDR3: TGTGCCAGCAGCCTACGACAGGGAGGCAATGAGCAGTTCTTC. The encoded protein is CASSLRQGGNEQFF.

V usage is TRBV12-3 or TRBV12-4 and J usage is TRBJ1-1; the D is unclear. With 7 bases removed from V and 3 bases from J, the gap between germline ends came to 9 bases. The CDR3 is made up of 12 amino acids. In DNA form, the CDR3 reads TGTGCCAGCACCTCCTACCACACTGAAGCTTTCTTT. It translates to CASTSYHTEAFF.

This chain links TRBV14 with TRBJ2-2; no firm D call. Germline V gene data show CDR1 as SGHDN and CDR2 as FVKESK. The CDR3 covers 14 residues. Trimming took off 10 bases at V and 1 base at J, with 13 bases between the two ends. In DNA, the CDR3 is TGTGCCACCCGCCCCGCCGGGAACACCGGGGAGCTGTTTTTT. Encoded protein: CATRPAGNTGELFF.

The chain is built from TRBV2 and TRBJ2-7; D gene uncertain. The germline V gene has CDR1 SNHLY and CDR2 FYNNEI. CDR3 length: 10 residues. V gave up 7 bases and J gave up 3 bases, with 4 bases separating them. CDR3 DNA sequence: TGTGCCAGCACCGACTACGAGCAGTACTTC. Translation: CASTDYEQYF.

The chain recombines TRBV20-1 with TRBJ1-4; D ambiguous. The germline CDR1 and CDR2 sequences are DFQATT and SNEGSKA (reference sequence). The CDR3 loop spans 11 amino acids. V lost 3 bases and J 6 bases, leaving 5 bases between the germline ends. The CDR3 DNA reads TGCAGTGCTAGCTCAGATGAAAAACTGTTTTTT. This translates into CSASSDEKLFF.

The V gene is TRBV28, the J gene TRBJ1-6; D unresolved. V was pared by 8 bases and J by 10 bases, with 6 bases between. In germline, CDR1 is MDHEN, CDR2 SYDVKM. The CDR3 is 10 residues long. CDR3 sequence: CASGLSPLHF. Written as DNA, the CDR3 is TGTGCCAGCGGGTTGTCACCCCTCCACTTT.

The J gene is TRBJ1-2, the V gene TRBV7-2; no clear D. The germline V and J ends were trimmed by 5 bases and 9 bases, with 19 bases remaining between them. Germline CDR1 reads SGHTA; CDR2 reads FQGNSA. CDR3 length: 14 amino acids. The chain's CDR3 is CASSLSPRAFSYTF. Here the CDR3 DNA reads TGTGCCAGCAGCCTATCACCTCGGGCCTTTAGCTACACCTTC. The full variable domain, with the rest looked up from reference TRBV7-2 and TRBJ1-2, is GAGVSQSPSNKVTEKGKDVELRCDPISGHTALYWYRQSLGQGLEFLIYFQGNSAPDKSGLPSDRFSAERTGGSVSTLTIQRTQQEDSAVYLCASSLSPRAFSYTFGSGTRLTVV.

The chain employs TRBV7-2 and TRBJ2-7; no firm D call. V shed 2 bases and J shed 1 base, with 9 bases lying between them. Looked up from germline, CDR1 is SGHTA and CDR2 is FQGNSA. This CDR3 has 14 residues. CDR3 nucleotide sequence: TGTGCCAGCAGCTTAAGATACAAATCCTACGAGCAGTACTTC. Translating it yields CASSLRYKSYEQYF.

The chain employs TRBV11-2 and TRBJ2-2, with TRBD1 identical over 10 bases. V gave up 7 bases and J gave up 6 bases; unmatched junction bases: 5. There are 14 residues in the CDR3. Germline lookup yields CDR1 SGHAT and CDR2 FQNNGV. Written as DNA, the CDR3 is TGTGCCAGCACCCGACAGGGGGCCGCCGGGGAGCTGTTTTTT. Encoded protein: CASTRQGAAGELFF.

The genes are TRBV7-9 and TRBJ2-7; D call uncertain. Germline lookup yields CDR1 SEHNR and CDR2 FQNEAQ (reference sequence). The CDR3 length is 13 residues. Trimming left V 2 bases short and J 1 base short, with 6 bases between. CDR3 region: CASSLRTSYEQYF. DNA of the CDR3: TGTGCCAGCAGCTTAAGGACGTCCTACGAGCAGTACTTC.